This T cell receptor beta chain was identified during a study of blood T cells in healthy people across ages. Study conclusions and caveats: A conclusive naive versus antigen-experienced comparison was prevented by the unsorted PBMCs.

A few counts support this clonotype. Antigen specificity is unknown. A sample-barcoded 5' primer and a J-beta primer mix were used in a second PCR of roughly 7 to 12 cycles. Each cDNA molecule, via a template-switch adaptor with 12 random nucleotides, was tagged. Each sample provided no less than 3 million CDR3-containing paired-end reads. TCRdb re-called the 5' RACE reads with MiXCR, one entry per CDR3 protein. The sample holds fewer than 1 million distinct CDR3 sequences, more than 40% seen once. Germline loops: CDR1 LNHNV, CDR2 YYDKDF (reference sequence). CDR3 length: 15 amino acids. V shed 0 bases and J shed 3 bases, with 12 bases lying between them.

The specimen sequenced was blood. The sequence was collected from a man in his sixties in good health. V and J are TRBV15 and TRBJ2-7; D is uncertain. CDR3 amino acids: CATSRDPGPNYEQYF. As DNA, the CDR3 is TGTGCCACCAGCAGAGACCCTGGACCGAACTACGAGCAGTACTTC.